This T cell receptor (beta chain) was retrieved from a study of T cells in Graves' hyperthyroidism and ophthalmopathy. Study-wide results and caveats: Blood also held most thyroid clonotypes expanded beyond 0.001. In validation, the model predicted ophthalmopathy. These predictions came a median about 6.2 months before onset.

This clonotype was recorded many times. The antigen remains unidentified. Uncontrolled infection, other autoimmune disease, pregnancy and lactation each barred patients from inclusion. PBMCs came from about 10 ml fresh peripheral blood. Germline values: CDR1 MDHEN, CDR2 SYDVKM. V shed 5 bases, J shed 7 bases, and the junction held 16 bases outside the gene matches. The CDR3 length is 16 residues. Amplification yielded TCR beta CDR3 regions, with RNA transcripts as the source. HTBI primers drove first-round RT-PCR of the TCR CDR3. TCRdb reprocessed the multiplex PCR reads with MiXCR, giving one entry per CDR3 protein. Seen here are fewer than 350,000 distinct CDR3 sequences, 10% to 15% observed once, and the top ten hold 7% to 8.5%.

Sequencing was carried out using blood. The sequence derives from a woman aged 30 to 39 with Graves' hyperthyroidism that later progressed to Graves' ophthalmopathy. The V and J genes are TRBV28 and TRBJ1-2, with 7 bases that match TRBD1. In DNA form, the CDR3 reads TGTGCCAGCAGTCTACGACAGGGTGCCCCCTTAGGTGGCTACACCTTC. Translation: CASSLRQGAPLGGYTF.